The text below deals with one T cell receptor beta chain. The target antigen is unknown. This entry comes from a study of T cell responses to AZD1222 COVID-19 vaccine. Study-wide results and limits: Unmutated regions of variants are reportedly targeted by nearly half of spike-specific TCRs.

Method: immunoSEQ multiplex PCR; TCRdb's copy keeps in-frame clones and lacks some. In the table there are 200,000 or so clones, under 95% of which are singletons. There are 11 residues in the CDR3. The germline CDR1 and CDR2 sequences are SGHTA and FQGNSA. The V end was cut by 4 bases, the J end by 7 bases, with 6 bases between. Combined were second doses at about 4 or about 12 weeks. The source was peripheral blood, collected 28 days after the second AZD1222 dose. The chain couples TRBV7-2 to TRBJ2-3; D unresolved. The TCR comes from an adult who received the AZD1222 COVID-19 vaccine. The CDR3 bases are TGTGCCAGCAGCTCCGTGTATACGCAGTATTTT. Its translation: CASSSVYTQYF.